These T cell receptor beta chains were read from a single sample in a study of beta chain features in type 1 diabetes. The table came from immunoSEQ multiplex PCR; TCRdb's copy has only in-frame clones and leaves some out. The table lists 200,000 to 250,000 clones, approximately 16% of them singletons. Sequenced material: naive CD4+ T cells from blood. The source of these receptors is a man aged 25 to 40 with type 1 diabetes. The CDR3 runs from the conserved cysteine through the conserved F or W. A D gene is named only where the DNA matches it firmly. Not all rows give a size; the values are once, few, many and, for expanded clones, a class.

TRBJ2-5 | - | TRBV9 | - | CASSVGPQRGQETQYF | TGTGCCAGCAGCGTAGGCCCCCAACGGGGCCAAGAGACCCAGTACTTC
TRBJ2-3 | - | TRBV9 | TRBD1 | CASSVNRGAADTQYF | TGTGCCAGCAGCGTAAACAGGGGAGCGGCAGATACGCAGTATTTT
TRBJ2-2 | few | TRBV4-1 | - | CASRSGGNTGELFF | TGCGCCAGCAGGAGTGGAGGAAACACCGGGGAGCTGTTTTTT
TRBJ1-2 | - | TRBV4-3 | TRBD1 | CASSQDPQGNYGYTF | TGCGCCAGCAGCCAAGATCCACAGGGGAACTATGGCTACACCTTC
TRBJ2-1 | - | TRBV20-1 | - | CSAHFLNEQFF | TGCAGTGCCCATTTCCTCAATGAGCAGTTCTTC
TRBJ2-5 | few | TRBV6-5 | - | CASSKQLQETQYF | TGTGCCAGCAGTAAACAGCTGCAAGAGACCCAGTACTTC
TRBJ1-6 | - | TRBV29-1 | - | CSVGQNYNSPLHF | TGCAGCGTTGGACAGAATTATAATTCACCCCTCCACTTT
TRBJ2-2 | few | TRBV14 | - | CASSPRQQMNTGELFF | TGTGCCAGCAGCCCCCGGCAGCAGATGAACACCGGGGAGCTGTTTTTT
TRBJ2-1 | few | TRBV5-1 | - | CASSFLDGGSGHQFF | TGCGCCAGCAGCTTCCTTGATGGCGGCTCAGGACATCAGTTCTTC
TRBJ2-7 | few | TRBV7-2 | TRBD1 | CASSLAQGTYEQYF | TGTGCCAGCAGCTTAGCACAGGGGACCTACGAGCAGTACTTC